This T cell receptor beta chain was identified during a study of blood T cell repertoires in COVID-19. Sequencing used immunoSEQ multiplex PCR; TCRdb keeps in-frame clones, though not all of them. The table includes over 130,000 clones, 85% to 90% detected once. Germline trimming cut 7 bases from V and 8 bases from J; bases unmatched to any gene: 2. This CDR3 spans 11 amino acids. Germline V CDR1 and CDR2: DFQATT, SNEGSKA (reference sequence). This clone was counted a few times. This sequence was found in a woman of 80 years or more with acute or convalescent COVID-19. V gene TRBV20-1 combines with J gene TRBJ1-4; 9 bases fit TRBD1. The sample comprised peripheral blood. CDR3 sequence reads: CSVDRGEKLFF. CDR3 coding DNA: TGCAGTGTCGACAGGGGGGAAAAACTGTTTTTT.